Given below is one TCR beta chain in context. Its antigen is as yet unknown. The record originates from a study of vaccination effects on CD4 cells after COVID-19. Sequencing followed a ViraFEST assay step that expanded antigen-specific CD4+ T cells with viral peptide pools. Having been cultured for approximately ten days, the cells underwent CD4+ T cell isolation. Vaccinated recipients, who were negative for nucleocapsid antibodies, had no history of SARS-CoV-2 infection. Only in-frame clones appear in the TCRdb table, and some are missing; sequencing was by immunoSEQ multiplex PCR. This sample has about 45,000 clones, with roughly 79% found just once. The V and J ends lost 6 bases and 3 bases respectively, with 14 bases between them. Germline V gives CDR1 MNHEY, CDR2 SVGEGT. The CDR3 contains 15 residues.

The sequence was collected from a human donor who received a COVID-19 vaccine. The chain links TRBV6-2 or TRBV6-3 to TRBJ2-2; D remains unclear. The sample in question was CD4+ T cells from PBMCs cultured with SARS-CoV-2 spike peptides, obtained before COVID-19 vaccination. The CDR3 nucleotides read TGTGCCAGCAGCAACGGCGGTGGTCACACCGGGGAGCTGTTTTTT. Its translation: CASSNGGGHTGELFF.